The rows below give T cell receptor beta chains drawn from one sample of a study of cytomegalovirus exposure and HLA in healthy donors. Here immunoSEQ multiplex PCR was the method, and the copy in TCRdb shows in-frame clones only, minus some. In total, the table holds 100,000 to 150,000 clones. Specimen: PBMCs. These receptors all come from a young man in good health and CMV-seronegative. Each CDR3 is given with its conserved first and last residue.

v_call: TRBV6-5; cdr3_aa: CASSTPGSPPLHF
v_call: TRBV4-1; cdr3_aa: CASSPVGTRNSPLHF
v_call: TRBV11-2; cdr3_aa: CASSFKTQYF
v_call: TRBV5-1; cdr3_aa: CASSFGGEQFF
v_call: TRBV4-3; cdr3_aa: CASSQDQSGSYEQYF
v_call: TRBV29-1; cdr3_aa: CSVPRPNRDTQYF
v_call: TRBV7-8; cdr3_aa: CASIHPGREDTGELFF
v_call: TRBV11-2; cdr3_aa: CASSLRETQYF
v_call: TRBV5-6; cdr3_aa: CASSLAVDRTGLPQGYTF
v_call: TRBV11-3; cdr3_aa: CASSPGSFGTSGHTDTQYF
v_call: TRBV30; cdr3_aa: CAWSPGTGRLYNEQFF
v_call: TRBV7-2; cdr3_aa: CASSPRVAETGELFF
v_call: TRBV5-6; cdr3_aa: CASSLERAGGSDTQYF
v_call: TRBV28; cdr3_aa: CASRSQGSNEQFF
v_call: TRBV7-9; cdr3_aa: CASSFPFRTGEEKLFF
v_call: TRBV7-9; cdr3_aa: CASSPTGGGEQYF
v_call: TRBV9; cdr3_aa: CASSAALFTTGVDTQYF
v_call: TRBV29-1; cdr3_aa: CSVGTANTGELFF
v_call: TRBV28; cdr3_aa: CASSPTAGRKQYF
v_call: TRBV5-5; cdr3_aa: CASSSSGQGLNTGELFF
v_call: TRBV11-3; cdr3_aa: CASSQTSGSFTEQYF
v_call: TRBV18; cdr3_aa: CASSQTTGSYEQYF
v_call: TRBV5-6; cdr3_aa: CASSLEQGSTDTQYF
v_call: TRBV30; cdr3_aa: CAWSVESPEQYF
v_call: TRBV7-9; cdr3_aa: CASSMGPWGAGYNEQFF
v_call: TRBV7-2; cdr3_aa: CASLQGPLQFF
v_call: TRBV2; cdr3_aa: CASSEAGRGWAYEQYF
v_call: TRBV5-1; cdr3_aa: CASSLGDRGAVGYTF
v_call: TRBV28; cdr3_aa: CASSPRQGRGQETQYF
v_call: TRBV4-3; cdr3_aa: CASSQEAGIGQFF
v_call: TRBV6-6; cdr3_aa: CASSHAEYEQYF
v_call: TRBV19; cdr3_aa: CASAHRQGAGGELFF
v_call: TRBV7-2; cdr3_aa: CASSPLSRNTGELFF
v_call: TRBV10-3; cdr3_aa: CAISVPEGRNSYNEQFF
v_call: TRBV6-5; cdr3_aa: CASRTPGGSEAFF
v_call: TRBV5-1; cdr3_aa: CASSLVGTGQETQYF
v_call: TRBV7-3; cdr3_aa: CASSFDRDSPLHF
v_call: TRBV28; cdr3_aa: CASTPPGLAGAPSTDTQYF
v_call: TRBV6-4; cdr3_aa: CASSDSGEGKLFF
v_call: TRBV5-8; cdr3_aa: CASSLARRELSYEQYF
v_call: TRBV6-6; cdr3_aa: CASSYSRGRNHNEQFF
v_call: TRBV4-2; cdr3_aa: CASSHIRGPSQGYTF
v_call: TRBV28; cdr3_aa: CASSHRAGLDTQYF
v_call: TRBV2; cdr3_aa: CASRQLAGGPSEQYF
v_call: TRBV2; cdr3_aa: CATRRTSGRSATQYF
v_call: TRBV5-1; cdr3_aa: CASSPGLASDTQYF
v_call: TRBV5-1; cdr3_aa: CASSLGPAGADTQYF
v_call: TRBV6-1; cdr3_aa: CASRTVSVTGELFF
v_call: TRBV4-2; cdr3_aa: CASSQDWDRGVVPLHF
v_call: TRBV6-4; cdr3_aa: CASSVSESGTDTQYF
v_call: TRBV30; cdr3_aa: CAWSRGHATYEQYF